The 27 T cell receptor beta chains given below trace back to one sample, sequenced in a study of shared clonotypes between healthy human individuals. Method: immunoSEQ multiplex PCR; TCRdb's copy keeps in-frame clones and lacks some. The sample shows some 1,100,000 clones, about 84% of them seen only once. Sequencing input: memory CD4+ T cells from PBMCs. The subset denotes: CD45RA-negative fraction. The source of these receptors is a man aged 18 to 29 in good health. Some clones in this sample may be carry-over from other donors' samples.

CDR3 region: CASNPGGASETQYF. In DNA, the CDR3 is TGTGCCAGCAATCCCGGGGGAGCGTCAGAGACCCAGTACTTC. The genes are TRBV27 and TRBJ2-5; weak D call: TRBD2 (6 bases). This CDR3 has 14 residues. Germline V gene sequence: CDR1 MNHEY, CDR2 SMNVEV (reference sequence). V was pared by 7 bases and J by 4 bases, with 16 bases between.

The chain uses TRBV5-1 and TRBJ2-2; 9 nucleotides line up with TRBD1. Germline CDR1 SGHRS, CDR2 YFSETQ. The V gene end was trimmed by 4 bases and the J gene end by 6 bases; junction bases not matched to a gene: 7. CDR3 length equals 15 residues. CDR3 bases: TGCGCCAGCAGCACCCGGGACAGGGCGGCCGGGGAGCTGTTTTTT. Translating it yields CASSTRDRAAGELFF.

The sample holds one count of this clone. The CDR3 loop is CAWSVQWLEKLFF. CDR3 nucleotides: TGTGCCTGGAGTGTCCAATGGTTGGAAAAACTGTTTTTT. The V gene is TRBV30, the J gene TRBJ1-4; D not resolved. This CDR3 has 13 amino acids. Trimming shortened V by 0 bases and J by 8 bases, and 10 bases separated the two germline ends. From germline, CDR1 is GTSNPN and CDR2 SVGIG (reference sequence).

This sequence joins TRBV6-5 and TRBJ1-2; 10 bases map to TRBD1. This CDR3 contains 15 residues. Germline V gives CDR1 MNHEY, CDR2 SVGAGI. After removal of 2 bases from V and 4 bases from J, the junction contained 4 bases not matched to a gene. The CDR3 loop is CASSYTGTGAYGYTF. Written as DNA, the CDR3 is TGTGCCAGCAGTTACACCGGGACAGGGGCCTATGGCTACACCTTC.

The chain joins TRBV4-2 to TRBJ1-1; the match to TRBD1 covers 10 bases. Germline CDR1 and CDR2: LGHNA and YNFKEQ. This CDR3 is built from 15 residues. With V trimmed by 3 bases and J by 3 bases, 4 bases remained unmatched. CDR3 in amino acids: CASSQRDRGDTEAFF. CDR3 coding DNA: TGTGCCAGCAGCCAGAGGGACAGGGGTGACACTGAAGCTTTCTTT.

The gene calls are TRBV12-2 and TRBJ1-2; whether TRBD1, the table's D call, matches the DNA was not checked. TRBV12-2 is labeled a pseudogene. There are 17 residues in the CDR3. CDR3 sequence reads: CASRLADQGITNYGYTF. DNA for the CDR3: TGTGCAAGTCGCTTAGCGGATCAGGGGATTACTAACTATGGCTACACCTTC.

This rearrangement joins TRBV9 to TRBJ1-2; TRBD1 matches at 7 bases. This CDR3 is built from 12 residues. Germline V gene lookup returns CDR1 SGDLS and CDR2 YYNGEE. The V and J ends lost 3 bases and 8 bases, in that order; junction bases with no gene match: 4. CDR3 bases: TGTGCCAGCAGCGGACAGGGAGGAGGCTACACCTTC. It encodes CASSGQGGGYTF.

The chain carries TRBV5-1 and TRBJ1-3; tentatively, D is TRBD1 (5 bases). Germline CDR1 is SGHRS and CDR2 is YFSETQ. Trimming pared 0 bases from V and 4 bases from J, leaving 14 bases between. This CDR3 comprises 16 residues. CDR3 loop: CASSLAGAGWGNTIYF. CDR3 nucleotide sequence: TGCGCCAGCAGCTTGGCCGGGGCAGGCTGGGGAAACACCATATATTTT. The full variable domain, its missing parts supplied by reference TRBV5-1 and TRBJ1-3, is KAGVTQTPRYLIKTRGQQVTLSCSPISGHRSVSWYQQTPGQGLQFLFEYFSETQRNKGNFPGRFSGRQFSNSRSEMNVSTLELGDSALYLCASSLAGAGWGNTIYFGEGSWLTVV.

The chain uses TRBV19 and TRBJ1-1, with TRBD1 matching over 7 bases. CDR1 is LNHDA and CDR2 is SQIVND in the germline V gene (reference sequence). V was pared by 5 bases and J by 2 bases, with 11 bases of the junction left unmatched. The CDR3 loop spans 16 amino acids. The CDR3 protein is CASSALGTARNTEAFF. CDR3 in DNA: TGTGCCAGTAGTGCCTTAGGGACAGCTCGAAACACTGAAGCTTTCTTT. Full variable domain (missing parts from reference TRBV19 and TRBJ1-1): DGGITQSPKYLFRKEGQNVTLSCEQNLNHDAMYWYRQDPGQGLRLIYYSQIVNDFQKGDIAEGYSVSREKKESFPLTVTSAQKNPTAFYLCASSALGTARNTEAFFGQGTRLTVV.

The V call is TRBV2, the J call TRBJ1-2; 8 nucleotides agree with TRBD1. The CDR3 sequence is 14 residues long. Unmatched junction bases numbered 6, after V lost 5 bases and J lost 4 bases. Germline CDR1 reads SNHLY; CDR2 reads FYNNEI. Written as DNA, the CDR3 is TGTGCCAGCAGTTCTTGGACAGGGCGCTATGGCTACACCTTC. Translated: CASSSWTGRYGYTF.

This chain uses TRBV27 with TRBJ2-1, with 11 bases identical to TRBD2. The CDR3 has 16 amino acids. Germline V lookup: CDR1 MNHEY, CDR2 SMNVEV (reference sequence). The junction had 6 bases not matched to a gene; V was cut back by 5 bases and J by 3 bases. In nucleotides, the CDR3 is TGTGCCAGCAGTCCTATTAGCGGGAGGGGCTACAATGAGCAGTTCTTC. Residues: CASSPISGRGYNEQFF.

The V gene is TRBV2, the J gene TRBJ2-5; no definite D call. CDR3 length equals 13 residues. CDR1 is SNHLY, CDR2 FYNNEI, per germline. V shed 4 bases and J shed 7 bases, with 13 bases lying between them. As DNA, the CDR3 is TGTGCCAGCAGTGGGGGATTAACTGCGACCCAGTACTTC. Translation: CASSGGLTATQYF.

This chain connects TRBV29-1 to TRBJ2-7; D not resolved. CDR3 size: 11 residues. The germline V and J ends were trimmed by 6 bases and 3 bases, with 9 bases remaining between them. From germline, CDR1 is SQVTM and CDR2 ANQGSEA. CDR3 in DNA: TGCAGCGTCAAAACAAACTACGAGCAGTACTTC. Translated, it gives CSVKTNYEQYF.

V usage is TRBV10-3 and J usage is TRBJ2-1, with D perhaps TRBD2 (6 bases). V was cut by 2 bases and J by 7 bases, with 18 bases left in between. The germline V gene has CDR1 ENHRY and CDR2 SYGVKD. CDR3 size: 16 residues. The DNA for the CDR3 is TGTGCCATCAGTGAGGCTCCGGGACTTAAGGGAAATGAGCAGTTCTTC. Its translation is CAISEAPGLKGNEQFF.

This clone occurred once. The V call is TRBV11-2, the J call TRBJ2-7; 10 bases map to TRBD2. CDR1 and CDR2 from the germline V gene are SGHAT and FQNNGV. J lost 5 bases, V lost 1 base, and 8 bases had no gene match. The CDR3 loop spans 16 amino acids. CDR3 DNA sequence: TGTGCCAGCAGCTTAGGGCTAGCGGGAGTCGCCCACGAGCAGTACTTC. Its protein product is CASSLGLAGVAHEQYF.

This clone was seen only once. Within the sample, other DNA sequences also encode this same CDR3. The chain employs TRBV5-1 and TRBJ2-1, with TRBD1 matching over 8 bases. This CDR3 has 14 residues. Germline V gene sequence: CDR1 SGHRS, CDR2 YFSETQ. The V segment lost 4 bases and the J segment 5 bases; nucleotides outside the gene matches: 5. The CDR3 loop reads CASSPRTGNNEQFF. The CDR3 region has the DNA TGCGCCAGCAGCCCTAGGACAGGGAACAATGAGCAGTTCTTC.

V gene TRBV7-9 combines with J gene TRBJ1-2; 11 nucleotides match TRBD1. The CDR3 loop spans 15 amino acids. After removal of 5 bases from V and 3 bases from J, the junction contained 5 bases not matched to a gene. CDR1 is SEHNR, CDR2 FQNEAQ, per germline (reference sequence). The CDR3 bases are TGTGCCAGCAGCCAAGGGACAGGGGGAGACTATGGCTACACCTTC. Translation: CASSQGTGGDYGYTF.

The J gene is TRBJ1-2, the V gene TRBV5-5; 7 bases align to TRBD1. V dropped 3 bases and J dropped 5; count of bases not matched to a gene: 10. This CDR3 contains 15 residues. Germline CDR1 and CDR2: SGHKS and YYEKEE (reference sequence). In DNA, the CDR3 is TGTGCCAGCAGCTCAGACTCCGGGACAGAGTATGGCTACACCTTC. Protein product: CASSSDSGTEYGYTF.

In regard to this clone: A much bigger clone sits one base away, suggesting this may be a read error. In the same sample, other DNA sequences code for this CDR3. The rearrangement links TRBV7-9 to TRBJ1-1; 8 bases line up with TRBD1. J gave up 4 bases and V 5 bases, and 6 bases lay outside the gene matches. The CDR3 consists of 14 residues. Looked up from germline, CDR1 is SEHNR and CDR2 is FQNEAQ (reference sequence). The CDR3 protein is CASSPTGAGTEAFF. For the CDR3, the DNA is TGTGCCAGCAGCCCGACAGGGGCCGGCACTGAAGCTTTCTTT.

The rearrangement links TRBV7-2 to TRBJ2-7, with D possibly TRBD2 on 6 matching bases. The CDR3 sequence is 15 residues long. CDR1 is SGHTA and CDR2 is FQGNSA in the germline V gene. The V end lost 0 bases, the J end lost 0 bases, and 9 bases lay between the germline ends. CDR3 residues: CASSLAGGRSYEQYF. The CDR3 DNA reads as TGTGCCAGCAGCTTAGCGGGAGGTCGCTCCTACGAGCAGTACTTC.

V usage is TRBV9 and J usage is TRBJ2-1; perhaps TRBD1 as D (5 bases). The CDR3 is 17 amino acids. V lost 0 bases, J lost 0 bases, and 13 bases lay in between. The V gene's germline CDR1 is SGDLS and CDR2 YYNGEE. The CDR3: CASSVDSGISSYNEQFF. In DNA, the CDR3 is TGTGCCAGCAGCGTAGACTCAGGGATAAGCTCCTACAATGAGCAGTTCTTC.

The J gene is TRBJ2-5, the V gene TRBV11-2; 7 bases map to TRBD2. CDR3 length equals 14 residues. V lost 7 bases and J lost 5; bases outside the gene matches: 10. Germline loops: CDR1 SGHAT, CDR2 FQNNGV. CDR3 amino acids: CASTYGGMDETQYF. The DNA of the CDR3 is TGTGCCAGCACCTACGGGGGGATGGACGAGACCCAGTACTTC.

The genes are TRBV5-1 and TRBJ1-4, with a possible D match to TRBD1 (5 bases). CDR1 and CDR2 from the germline V gene are SGHRS and YFSETQ. V lost 4 bases and J lost 5, with 15 bases in between. The CDR3 totals 15 residues. As DNA, the CDR3 is TGCGCCAGCAGCCAAGAAGGGGCCGTAAATGAAAAACTGTTTTTT. It specifies CASSQEGAVNEKLFF. Using reference TRBV5-1 and TRBJ1-4 for the parts outside the CDR3, the full variable domain is KAGVTQTPRYLIKTRGQQVTLSCSPISGHRSVSWYQQTPGQGLQFLFEYFSETQRNKGNFPGRFSGRQFSNSRSEMNVSTLELGDSALYLCASSQEGAVNEKLFFGSGTQLSVL.

Comments on this clone: The same CDR3 can be traced to other DNA sequences in this sample. The J gene is TRBJ1-5, the V gene TRBV19; tentatively, D is TRBD1 (5 bases). From germline, CDR1 is LNHDA and CDR2 SQIVND (reference sequence). The CDR3 runs to 14 residues. Trimming left V 4 bases short and J 0 bases short, with 7 bases between. In DNA form, the CDR3 reads TGTGCCAGTAGTAGGGACTTTAGCAATCAGCCCCAGCATTTT. Encoded protein: CASSRDFSNQPQHF.

Turning to this clone: In the same sample, other DNA sequences code for this CDR3. The J gene is TRBJ2-5, the V gene TRBV7-9, with D perhaps matching TRBD1 (5 bases). Germline CDR1 and CDR2: SEHNR and FQNEAQ (reference sequence). Trimming took off 3 bases at V and 4 bases at J, with 12 bases between the two ends. The CDR3 runs to 14 residues. The CDR3 bases are TGTGCCAGCAGCTTGCGCAGGGCAGGAGAGACCCAGTACTTC. Translating it yields CASSLRRAGETQYF.

This sequence joins TRBV7-9 and TRBJ2-3, with 9 bases aligning to TRBD1. CDR1 and CDR2 (germline): SEHNR, FQNEAQ (reference sequence). V lost 6 bases to trimming and J lost 2 bases; unmatched junction nucleotides: 12. CDR3 length equals 17 residues. Written as DNA, the CDR3 is TGTGCCAGCAGTTCACCCCCCGGGACAGGGACCACAGATACGCAGTATTTT. This translates into CASSSPPGTGTTDTQYF.

This chain uses TRBV5-1 with TRBJ2-1, with 9 bases lining up with TRBD2. The J segment lost 10 bases and the V segment lost 0 bases, leaving 8 bases of the junction unmatched. The CDR3 is 15 residues long. The germline V gene encodes CDR1 SGHRS and CDR2 YFSETQ. CDR3 in DNA: TGCGCCAGCAGCTTGGTAGTAGCGGGAGTCCTGGAGCAGTTCTTC. It translates to CASSLVVAGVLEQFF.